This record looks at one T cell receptor (beta chain) sequence and its context. The data belong to a study of blood T cell repertoires in COVID-19. As for the study in general: Sources were T cells, B-cell-depleted T cells, or PBMCs; the material itself was cDNA or gDNA.

Generated by immunoSEQ multiplex PCR, the TCRdb table keeps only in-frame clones and is missing some. The sample has 98,000 or so clones; about 90% are singletons. CDR1 and CDR2 from the germline V gene are SGHVS and FNYEAQ. This CDR3 is 14 amino acids long. V dropped 5 bases and J dropped 2 bases, with 12 bases sitting between them. Sequenced input: peripheral blood. The receptor's source is a human donor in a cohort sampled during active COVID-19. V is TRBV7-6 and J is TRBJ1-1, with D unresolved. As DNA, the CDR3 is TGTGCCAGCAGCCCCCGGGAGGCAAACACTGAAGCTTTCTTT. Translation: CASSPREANTEAFF.